This TCR beta chain was identified during a study of blood T cell repertoires in COVID-19. The CDR3 is 11 amino acids. With 4 bases removed from V and 6 bases from J, the gap between germline ends came to 10 bases. CDR1 and CDR2 (germline): GTSNPN, SVGIG (reference sequence). Sequenced by immunoSEQ multiplex PCR; TCRdb stores in-frame clones only, minus some. The sample has about 170,000 clones, 60% to 85% seen once; the top ten hold roughly 8.4%. This TCR came from a man in his fifties or sixties with acute or convalescent COVID-19. Sequenced material: peripheral blood. The rearrangement joins TRBV30 to TRBJ2-7; TRBD2 is a possible D gene (5 bases). In DNA form, the CDR3 reads TGTGCCTGGAAATCTGCGGGCGAGCAGTACTTC. Its translation: CAWKSAGEQYF. The full variable domain, in which reference TRBV30 and TRBJ2-7 provide the parts outside the CDR3, is SQTIHQWPATLVQPVGSPLSLECTVEGTSNPNLYWYRQAAGRGLQLLFYSVGIGQISSEVPQNLSASRPQDRQFILSSKKLLLSDSGFYLCAWKSAGEQYFGPGTRLTVT.